This T cell receptor beta chain was obtained from a study of early T cells in non-severe SARS-CoV-2 infection. The CDR3 sequence is 14 residues long. Germline V CDR1 and CDR2: SEHNR, FQNEAQ (reference sequence). V was clipped by 5 bases and J by 7 bases, with 15 bases between them. Using its own MiXCR run on the 5' RACE reads, TCRdb lists one record per CDR3 protein. Here the sample spans around 19,000 distinct CDR3 sequences, 4.8% being singletons. This clonotype was detected ten times or more. This chain links TRBV7-9 with TRBJ2-1; no definite D call. The receptor's source is an adult who was a healthcare worker with PCR-confirmed SARS-CoV-2 infection or an uninfected control (not recorded which). The material sequenced was whole blood. CDR3 in amino acids: CASSPRRGVNEQFF. CDR3 coding DNA: TGTGCCAGCAGCCCACGGAGAGGAGTGAATGAGCAGTTCTTC.